The clone carrying this TCR beta chain was recorded many times. This sample stems from a study of T cells in Graves' hyperthyroidism and ophthalmopathy. Amplification of TCR beta CDR3 regions used RNA as the template. In the first-round RT-PCR of the TCR CDR3, the HTBI primer set was used. TCRdb independently ran MiXCR on the multiplex PCR reads; one entry per CDR3 protein. The profile shows approximately 320,000 distinct CDR3 sequences, around a sixth of them singletons. This CDR3 is 13 amino acids long. V lost 3 bases and J lost 9; bases outside the gene matches: 5. Germline CDR1 is MNHEY and CDR2 is SMNVEV (reference sequence).

The sequenced sample was blood. The chain has TRBV27 and TRBJ2-1; TRBD2 matches 7 bases. This TCR came from a man aged 25 to 40 with Graves' hyperthyroidism. DNA for the CDR3: TGTGCCAGCAGTTTCTCGCGACTAGCTGAGCAGTTCTTC. It encodes CASSFSRLAEQFF.